These T cell receptor beta chains were read from a single sample in a study of blood T cell repertoires in COVID-19. Produced via immunoSEQ multiplex PCR; TCRdb's table is partial and in-frame only. The table lists 220,000 or so clones, around 89% of them singletons. The sequenced sample consisted of PBMCs or T cells enriched from blood (not recorded which). The receptors derive from a man in his fifties or sixties who had been exposed to COVID-19. The CDR3 runs from the conserved cysteine through the conserved F or W. A D gene is named only where the DNA matches it firmly. Clone size, where shown, is once, few, many, or a class for clones that have expanded.

d_gene	abundance	v_gene	j_gene	CDR3aa	CDR3nt
.	.	TRBV13	TRBJ1-2	CASSLRDTLYGYTF	TGTGCCAGCAGCTTGAGGGACACGCTCTATGGCTACACCTTC
TRBD1	.	TRBV9	TRBJ2-1	CASSQTGVSYNEQFF	TGTGCCAGCAGCCAAACAGGGGTCTCCTACAATGAGCAGTTCTTC
.	.	TRBV15	TRBJ2-1	CATSRVQGNEQFF	TGTGCCACCAGCAGAGTCCAGGGCAATGAGCAGTTCTTC
.	.	TRBV5-1	TRBJ1-6	CASSLSGSSSYNSPLHF	TGCGCCAGCAGTCTCTCAGGGTCGAGCTCCTATAATTCACCCCTCCACTTT
.	.	TRBV7-9	TRBJ1-4	CASTPLNEKLFF	TGTGCCAGCACCCCATTGAATGAAAAACTGTTTTTT
.	.	TRBV29-1	TRBJ2-3	CSSQGGDLDTQYF	TGCAGCTCTCAAGGCGGGGATTTGGATACGCAGTATTTT
TRBD1	.	TRBV4-1	TRBJ2-1	CASSQGGTGVYNEQFF	TGCGCCAGCAGCCAAGGAGGGACAGGGGTCTACAATGAGCAGTTCTTC
.	.	TRBV5-1	TRBJ2-7	CASTLDRGIYEQYF	TGCGCCAGCACCCTAGACCGAGGGATCTACGAGCAGTACTTC
TRBD1	once	TRBV12-3/TRBV12-4	TRBJ1-4	CASRRGQGEKLFF	TGTGCCAGCCGAAGAGGACAGGGCGAAAAACTGTTTTTT
.	.	TRBV7-2	TRBJ1-1	CASSLRANTEAFF	TGTGCCAGCAGCTTAAGAGCGAACACTGAAGCTTTCTTT
TRBD2	.	TRBV20-1	TRBJ2-1	CSASPSGSLNEQFF	TGCAGTGCTAGTCCCAGCGGGAGTTTGAATGAGCAGTTCTTC